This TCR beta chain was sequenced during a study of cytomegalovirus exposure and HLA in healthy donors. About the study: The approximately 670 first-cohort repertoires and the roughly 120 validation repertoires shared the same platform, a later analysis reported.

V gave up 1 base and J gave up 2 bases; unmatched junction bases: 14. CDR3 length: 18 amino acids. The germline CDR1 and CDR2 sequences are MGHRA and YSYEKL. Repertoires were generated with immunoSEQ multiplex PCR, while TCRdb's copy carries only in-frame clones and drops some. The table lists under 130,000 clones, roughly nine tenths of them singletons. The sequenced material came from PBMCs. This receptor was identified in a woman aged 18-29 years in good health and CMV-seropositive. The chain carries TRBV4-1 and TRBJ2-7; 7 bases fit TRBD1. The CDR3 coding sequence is TGCGCCAGCAGCCAAGTCGGAGGCAGGACAGGCGTTACCTACGAGCAGTACTTC. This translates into CASSQVGGRTGVTYEQYF.